The following is a TCR beta chain sequence with its context. Its specificity is not known. This entry belongs to a study of regulatory T cells in long-lasting Graves disease. The CDR3 spans 13 residues. Germline loops: CDR1 SGDLS, CDR2 YYNGEE. Trimming left V 4 bases short and J 8 bases short, with 13 bases between. Described time point: newly diagnosed GD, antithyroid drugs for less than 3 months. Extracted PBMC RNA gave rise to the TCR library. Regarding the study as a whole: TCR diversity was lower in persistent Graves' patients (versus newly diagnosed ones). Segments TRBV28, TRBJ1-2 and TRBJ2-5 showed preferential usage in persistent disease.

To make TCR beta libraries, researchers used iRepertoire HTBI primers and Arm-PCR of CDR3 regions. In the original analysis: Taken together, the samples had 55 to 65 TRBV and more than 12 TRBJ segments identified. A single record per CDR3 protein comes from TCRdb applying MiXCR to the multiplex PCR reads. The V and J calls come from TCRdb's annotation, not from the publication. The sample records roughly 510,000 distinct CDR3 sequences, 15% to 20% being singletons. These same records also appear under a second study, on T cells in Graves' hyperthyroidism and ophthalmopathy. From that paper: Blood also carried most thyroid clonotypes expanded above 0.001.

The chain carries TRBV9 and TRBJ2-1, with D unresolved. Sequences were derived from peripheral blood mononuclear cells (PBMCs), sampled at new diagnosis, from a patient treated with antithyroid drugs. This receptor was obtained from a man aged 18-30 years with Graves disease. CDR3 amino acids: CASSPPSRDEQFF. DNA of the CDR3: TGTGCCAGCAGCCCACCGAGCCGGGATGAGCAGTTCTTC. The whole variable domain, remainder taken from reference TRBV9 and TRBJ2-1, is DSGVTQTPKHLITATGQRVTLRCSPRSGDLSVYWYQQSLDQGLQFLIQYYNGEERAKGNILERFSAQQFPDLHSELNLSSLELGDSALYFCASSPPSRDEQFFGPGTRLTVL.